Listed below are T cell receptor beta chains from one sample, sequenced in a study of cytomegalovirus exposure and HLA in healthy donors. Clones were read by immunoSEQ multiplex PCR, and TCRdb kept only the in-frame ones, dropping some. The table records approximately 38,000 clones, around three fifths of them present only once. Sequenced: PBMCs. These receptors were obtained from a man in his fifties in good health and CMV-seropositive. Both conserved end residues are part of each CDR3. A D gene is named only where the DNA matches it firmly. Clone size is stated in some rows and not others, as once, few, many or a class when expanded.

v_call: TRBV9
clone_size: .
d_call: TRBD1
j_call: TRBJ2-1
cdr3_nt: TGTGCCAGCAGCGTTGAGGGGGCGAAAGGGAATGAGCAGTTCTTC
cdr3_aa: CASSVEGAKGNEQFF

v_call: TRBV4-2
clone_size: few
d_call: .
j_call: TRBJ1-2
cdr3_nt: TGTGCCAGCAGCCAGGATAAGGGGGACAACTATGGCTACACCTTC
cdr3_aa: CASSQDKGDNYGYTF

v_call: TRBV30
clone_size: .
d_call: .
j_call: TRBJ1-2
cdr3_nt: TGTGCCTGGAGTGTTGGTGGGGGCGCCAACTATGGCTACACCTTC
cdr3_aa: CAWSVGGGANYGYTF

v_call: TRBV7-2
clone_size: .
d_call: TRBD2
j_call: TRBJ2-1
cdr3_nt: TGTGCCAGCAGCATTAGCGGGGGGGCAACTGAGCAGTTCTTC
cdr3_aa: CASSISGGATEQFF

v_call: TRBV9
clone_size: .
d_call: TRBD1
j_call: TRBJ1-2
cdr3_nt: TGTGCCAGCAGCAAGCGGGACAGGGATGGCTACACCTTC
cdr3_aa: CASSKRDRDGYTF

v_call: TRBV28
clone_size: .
d_call: .
j_call: TRBJ1-4
cdr3_nt: TGTGCCAGCCTGGACAGTCGAAATGAAAAACTGTTTTTT
cdr3_aa: CASLDSRNEKLFF

v_call: TRBV13
clone_size: .
d_call: .
j_call: TRBJ1-2
cdr3_nt: TGTGCCAGCAGCTTAACAGGGAACTATGGCTACACCTTC
cdr3_aa: CASSLTGNYGYTF

v_call: TRBV29-1
clone_size: once
d_call: .
j_call: TRBJ2-7
cdr3_nt: TGCAGCGTCACGGGAACCACCTACGAGCAGTACTTC
cdr3_aa: CSVTGTTYEQYF

v_call: TRBV29-1
clone_size: .
d_call: TRBD1
j_call: TRBJ1-2
cdr3_nt: TGCAGCGTTGTAGGGACAGGGGGCTATGGCTACACCTTC
cdr3_aa: CSVVGTGGYGYTF

v_call: TRBV2
clone_size: few
d_call: .
j_call: TRBJ1-4
cdr3_nt: TGTGCCAGCATCCTGAGGGAAAAACTGTTTTTT
cdr3_aa: CASILREKLFF